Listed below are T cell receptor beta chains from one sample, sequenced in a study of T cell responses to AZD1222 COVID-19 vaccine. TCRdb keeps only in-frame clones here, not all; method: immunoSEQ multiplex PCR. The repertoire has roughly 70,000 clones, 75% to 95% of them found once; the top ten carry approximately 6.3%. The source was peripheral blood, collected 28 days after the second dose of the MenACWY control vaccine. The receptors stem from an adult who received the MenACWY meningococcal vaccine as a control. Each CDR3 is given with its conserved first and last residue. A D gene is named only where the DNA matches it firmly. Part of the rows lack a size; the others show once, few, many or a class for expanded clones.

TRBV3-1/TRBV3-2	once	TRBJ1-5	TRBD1	TGTGCCAGCAGCCAAACAGGGGGCGATCAGCCCCAGCATTTT	CASSQTGGDQPQHF
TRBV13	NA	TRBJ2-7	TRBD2	TGTGCCAGCAGCTTAAAGCCGGGAGGGGGGTATTCCGAGCAGTACTTC	CASSLKPGGGYSEQYF
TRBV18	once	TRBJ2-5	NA	TGTGCCAGCTCACCACTCTCGGCAGAGACCCAGTACTTC	CASSPLSAETQYF
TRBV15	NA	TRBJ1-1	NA	TGTGCCACCAGCTGGATGGAGAACACTGAAGCTTTCTTT	CATSWMENTEAFF
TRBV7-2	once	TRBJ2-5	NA	TGTGCCAGCAGCTCCCAGAGCCAAGAGACCCAGTACTTC	CASSSQSQETQYF
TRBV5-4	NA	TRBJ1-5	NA	TGTGCCAGCAGCTTGGCCGAGCATAGCAATCAGCCCCAGCATTTT	CASSLAEHSNQPQHF
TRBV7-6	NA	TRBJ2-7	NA	TGTGCCAGCAGTCCGGACGGGAAATCCTACGAGCAGTACTTC	CASSPDGKSYEQYF
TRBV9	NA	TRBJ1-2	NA	TGTGCCAGCAGCCCAGCTGGACAGAACTATGGCTACACCTTC	CASSPAGQNYGYTF
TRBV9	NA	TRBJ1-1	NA	TGTGCCAGCAGCGTAGCCCCAGCGAACACTGAAGCTTTCTTT	CASSVAPANTEAFF
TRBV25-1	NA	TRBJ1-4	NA	TGTGCCAGCAGTGAAGGTTCGGACGTTGAAAAACTGTTTTTT	CASSEGSDVEKLFF
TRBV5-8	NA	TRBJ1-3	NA	TGTGCCAGCAGCTTACAAGGGGCGAACACCATATATTTT	CASSLQGANTIYF
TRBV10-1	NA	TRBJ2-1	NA	TGCGCCAGCTCCCGGGGACGATCCTACAATGAGCAGTTCTTC	CASSRGRSYNEQFF
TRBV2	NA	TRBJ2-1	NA	TGTGCCAGCAGTGGGCAGCTTAATGAGCAGTTCTTC	CASSGQLNEQFF
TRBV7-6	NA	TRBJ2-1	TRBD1	TGTGCCAGCAGCCCAGGGGGCGGTCCGCCTCCCACAAATGAGCAGTTCTTC	CASSPGGGPPPTNEQFF
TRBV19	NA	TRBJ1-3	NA	TGTGCCAGTACCCCGGGGGGGGTGTTCTCTGGAAACACCATATATTTT	CASTPGGVFSGNTIYF
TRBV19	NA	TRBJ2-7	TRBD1	TGTGCCAGTAGCAAGGGACAGGCGAGCTCCTACGAGCAGTACTTC	CASSKGQASSYEQYF
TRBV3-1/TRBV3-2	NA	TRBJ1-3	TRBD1	TGTGCCAGCACCAGGACTCAGGGGGCTTCCCCCTCTGGAAACACCATATATTTT	CASTRTQGASPSGNTIYF
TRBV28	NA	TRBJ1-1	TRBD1	TGTGCCAGCAGCTCCCTCGCAGGGGGCGTCACTGAAGCTTTCTTT	CASSSLAGGVTEAFF
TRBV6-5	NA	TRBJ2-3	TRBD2	TGTGCCAGCAGTTTCGCGGGACTAGAAGGATATTTT	CASSFAGLEGYF
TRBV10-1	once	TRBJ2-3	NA	TGCGCCAGCAGGGATAGCACAGATACGCAGTATTTT	CASRDSTDTQYF
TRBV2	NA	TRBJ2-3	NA	TGTGCCAGCAGACTACTAGCCCCGTATTTT	CASRLLAPYF
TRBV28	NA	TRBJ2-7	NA	TGTGCCAGCAGGAGTTCCGGCTACGAGCAGTACTTC	CASRSSGYEQYF
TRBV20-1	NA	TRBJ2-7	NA	TGCAGTGCTAGAGAGGCATACGAGCAGTACTTC	CSAREAYEQYF
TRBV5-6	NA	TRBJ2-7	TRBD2	TGTGCCAGCAGCTTGCCCCGACTAGCGGGAGCCTCTGGTGAGCAGTACTTC	CASSLPRLAGASGEQYF
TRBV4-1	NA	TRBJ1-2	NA	TGCGCCAGCAGCCAAGGGGGGGGCACTAACTATGGCTACACCTTC	CASSQGGGTNYGYTF
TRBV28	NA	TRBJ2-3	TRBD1	TGTGCCAGCAGCTCCGGACAGGGCGGAGCCGATACGCAGTATTTT	CASSSGQGGADTQYF
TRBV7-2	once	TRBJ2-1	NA	TGTGCCAGCAGCTTAGTGGCGTTGGGGGTTAATGAGCAGTTCTTC	CASSLVALGVNEQFF
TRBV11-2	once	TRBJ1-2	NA	TGTGCCAGCACGGGAGGCTATGGCTACACCTTC	CASTGGYGYTF
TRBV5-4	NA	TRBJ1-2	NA	TGTGCCAGCAGCTTGGAAGAGGAGGGGAACTATGGCTACACCTTC	CASSLEEEGNYGYTF
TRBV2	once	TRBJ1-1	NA	TGTGCCAGCAGTGGTCAGGGAAACACTGAAGCCTTCTTT	CASSGQGNTEAFF
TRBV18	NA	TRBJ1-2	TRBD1	TGTGCCAGCTCACCAAGGACAGGACTATATGGCTACACCTTC	CASSPRTGLYGYTF
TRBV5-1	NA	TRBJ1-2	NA	TGCGCCAGCAGCTTCGAGAGAGGTGGCTACACCTTC	CASSFERGGYTF
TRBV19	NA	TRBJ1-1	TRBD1	TGTGCCAGTAGAAACCGGGACAGGGGTAACACTGAAGCTTTCTTT	CASRNRDRGNTEAFF
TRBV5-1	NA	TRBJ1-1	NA	TGCGCCAGCAGCTTGGGGCCAGTTAACACTGAAGCTTTCTTT	CASSLGPVNTEAFF
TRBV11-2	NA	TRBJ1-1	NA	TGTGCCAGCAGCTCATTACAGGGCCCGGGCGGATGGGCTTTCTTT	CASSSLQGPGGWAFF
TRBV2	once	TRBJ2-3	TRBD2	TGTGCCAGCAGTGAAAGCTTTCGCGGGAGTGGGGCAGATACGCAGTATTTT	CASSESFRGSGADTQYF
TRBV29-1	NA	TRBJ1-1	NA	TGCAGCGTTGAAAACGGCGCTGAAGCTTTCTTT	CSVENGAEAFF
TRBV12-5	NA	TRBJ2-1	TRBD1	TGTGCTAGTGGTTTGGCCGCTGGGACAGGTAACTACAATGAGCAGTTCTTC	CASGLAAGTGNYNEQFF
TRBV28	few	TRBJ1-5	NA	TGTGCCAGCAGTATCTCGGACAGAGGGAATCAGCCCCAGCATTTT	CASSISDRGNQPQHF
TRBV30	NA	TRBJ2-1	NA	TGTGCCTGGAGTGTGTACAATGAGCAGTTCTTC	CAWSVYNEQFF
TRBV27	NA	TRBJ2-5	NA	TGTGCCAGCAGTTTAGACCAAGAGACCCAGTACTTC	CASSLDQETQYF
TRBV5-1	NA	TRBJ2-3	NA	TGCGCCAGCAGCCTAGGGACGCCCCCTAGCACAGATACGCAGTATTTT	CASSLGTPPSTDTQYF
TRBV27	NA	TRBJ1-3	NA	TGTGCCAGCAGTTTTCAAGGGGTTGGAAACACCATATATTTT	CASSFQGVGNTIYF
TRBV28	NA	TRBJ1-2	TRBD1	TGTGCCAGCAGTTCGGACAGGGTGGGCTACACCTTC	CASSSDRVGYTF
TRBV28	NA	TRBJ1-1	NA	TGTGCCAGCAGTTTGGGAGGGGGTGTAGGCACTGAAGCTTTCTTT	CASSLGGGVGTEAFF
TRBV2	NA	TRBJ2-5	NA	TGTGCCAGCAGTTCCCGGGAGACCCAGTACTTC	CASSSRETQYF
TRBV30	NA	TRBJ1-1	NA	TGTGCCTGGACTCGGGACACTGAAGCTTTCTTT	CAWTRDTEAFF
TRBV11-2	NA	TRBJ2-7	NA	TGTGCCAGCAGCTTAAAGCAGGCGGGTGAGCAGTACTTC	CASSLKQAGEQYF
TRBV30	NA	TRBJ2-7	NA	TGTGCCAGGGAGACGGGCTACGAGCAGTACTTC	CARETGYEQYF
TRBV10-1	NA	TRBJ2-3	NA	TGCGCCAGCAGTCTACCCGGAGATACGCAGTATTTT	CASSLPGDTQYF